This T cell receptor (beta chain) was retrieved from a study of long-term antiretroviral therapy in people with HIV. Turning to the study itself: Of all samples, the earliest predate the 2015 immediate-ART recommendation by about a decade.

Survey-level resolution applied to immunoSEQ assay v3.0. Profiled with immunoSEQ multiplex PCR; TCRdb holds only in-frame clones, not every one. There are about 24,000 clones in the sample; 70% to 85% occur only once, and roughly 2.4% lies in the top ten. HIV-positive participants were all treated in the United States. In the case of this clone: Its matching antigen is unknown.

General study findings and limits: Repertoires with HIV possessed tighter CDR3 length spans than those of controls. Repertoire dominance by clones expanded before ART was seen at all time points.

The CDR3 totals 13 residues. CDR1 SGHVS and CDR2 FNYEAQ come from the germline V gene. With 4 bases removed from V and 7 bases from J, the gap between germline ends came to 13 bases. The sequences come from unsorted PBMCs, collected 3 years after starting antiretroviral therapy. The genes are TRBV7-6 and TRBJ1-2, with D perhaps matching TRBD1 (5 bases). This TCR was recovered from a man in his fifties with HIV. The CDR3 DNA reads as TGTGCCAGCAGCTCTACGGGACTTTTTGGCTACACCTTC. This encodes CASSSTGLFGYTF.